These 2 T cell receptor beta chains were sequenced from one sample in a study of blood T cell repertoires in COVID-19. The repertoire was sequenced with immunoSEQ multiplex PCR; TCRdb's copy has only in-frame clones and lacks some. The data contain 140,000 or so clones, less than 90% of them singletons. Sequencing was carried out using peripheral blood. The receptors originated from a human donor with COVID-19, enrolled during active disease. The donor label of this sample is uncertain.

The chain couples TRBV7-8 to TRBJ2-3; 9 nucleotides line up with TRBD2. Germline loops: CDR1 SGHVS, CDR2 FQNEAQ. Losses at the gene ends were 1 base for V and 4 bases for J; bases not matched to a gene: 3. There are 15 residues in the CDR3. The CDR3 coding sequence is TGTGCCAGCAGCTTAGTAGCGGGAGCGGCAGATACGCAGTATTTT. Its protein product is CASSLVAGAADTQYF.

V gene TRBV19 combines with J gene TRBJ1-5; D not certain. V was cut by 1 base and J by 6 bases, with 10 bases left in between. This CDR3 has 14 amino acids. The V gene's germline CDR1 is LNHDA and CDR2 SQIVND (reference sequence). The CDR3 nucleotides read TGTGCCAGTAGTATAGCGGGAGGGTTTCAGCCCCAGCATTTT. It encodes CASSIAGGFQPQHF.